This T cell receptor (beta chain) emerged from a study of cytomegalovirus exposure and HLA in healthy donors. Study-level points and caveats: In presence/absence analyses, roughly uniform sequencing depth across donors was assumed. The study listed about 150 cytomegalovirus-associated TCR beta chains. Later analysis placed DRB1 highest and HLA-C lowest in TCR association rates, which differed by HLA locus.

Regarding this clone: Its target is not known. The junction departs from germline at one end; a sequencing error may be responsible. This sample includes further DNA sequences coding for the same CDR3.

PCR used 60 Vbeta primers and 13 Jbeta primers. Some clones are missing from TCRdb's copy, which holds only in-frame ones; the method was immunoSEQ multiplex PCR. The sample lists 65,000 to 85,000 clones, approximately 84% seen once, with roughly 2.4% in the top ten. Per the germline V gene, CDR1 is GTSNPN and CDR2 is SVGIG (reference sequence). The CDR3 consists of 14 residues. This sequence joins TRBV30 and TRBJ1-6; D ambiguous. Sequencing was carried out using PBMCs. The receptor was derived from a woman aged 45 to 65 in good health and CMV-seronegative. DNA of the CDR3: TGTGCCTGGACGATCGGGGAGGGAAATTCCCCCCTCCACTTT. Translation: CAWTIGEGNSPLHF.